This T cell receptor (beta chain) is from a study of technical replicates of blood from several donors. Points on this clone: This same CDR3 is encoded by further DNA sequences in the sample.

The table came from immunoSEQ multiplex PCR; TCRdb's copy has only in-frame clones and leaves some out. The table has about 16,000 clones, just under 90% seen once. The CDR3 has 16 amino acids. V shed 5 bases and J shed 8 bases, with 22 bases lying between them. CDR1 is SGHVS, CDR2 FQNEAQ, per germline. This clonotype was obtained from a human donor in good health. The sequenced sample consisted of PBMCs. This chain links TRBV7-8 with TRBJ1-5; TRBD1 might be the D (6 bases). CDR3 residues: CASSRRASSAGEPQHF. The CDR3 DNA reads as TGTGCCAGCAGCCGAAGGGCAAGTTCGGCAGGGGAGCCCCAGCATTTT.